This entry lists 8 T cell receptor beta chains sequenced from one sample in a study of blood T cell repertoires in COVID-19. Only in-frame clones appear in the TCRdb table, and some are missing; sequencing was by immunoSEQ multiplex PCR. This sample yields 210,000 or so clones, of which about 90% are seen a single time; 3.1% belongs to the top ten. The specimen sequenced was PBMCs or T cells enriched from blood (not recorded which). The receptors were gathered from a woman between 45 and 65 years old in a cohort exposed to, infected with or recovered from COVID-19 (not recorded which).

The rearrangement uses TRBV19 and TRBJ1-2; TRBD1 is a possible D gene (5 bases). Germline V CDR1 and CDR2: LNHDA, SQIVND (reference sequence). This CDR3 is built from 13 residues. V was pared by 8 bases and J by 4 bases, with 14 bases between. The CDR3 DNA reads as TGTGCCAGTTCCCCCCAGGGAGGCTATGGCTACACCTTC. The encoded protein is CASSPQGGYGYTF.

V is TRBV28 and J is TRBJ2-1; 9 bases are a match to TRBD2. CDR1 MDHEN and CDR2 SYDVKM come from the germline V gene. CDR3 length: 17 amino acids. V trimming: 1 base; J trimming: 7 bases; junction bases outside the gene matches: 11. The DNA for the CDR3 is TGTGCCAGCAGTTTATTCCGAGGCGGGGGGGCCGAAAATGAGCAGTTCTTC. Translation: CASSLFRGGGAENEQFF.

The genes are TRBV6-2 or TRBV6-3 and TRBJ1-5, with D unresolved. CDR1 and CDR2 from the germline V gene are MNHEY and SVGEGT. V lost 5 bases and J 1 base, leaving 15 bases between the germline ends. CDR3 length: 16 amino acids. The CDR3 DNA reads as TGTGCCAGCAGTCCCACCACGGGGTCGAGCAATCAGCCCCAGCATTTT. The encoded protein is CASSPTTGSSNQPQHF.

This clone occurred once. This rearrangement joins TRBV9 to TRBJ1-2; D remains ambiguous. V dropped 1 base and J dropped 8 bases, with 15 bases sitting between them. Germline V lookup: CDR1 SGDLS, CDR2 YYNGEE. CDR3 size: 14 residues. As DNA, the CDR3 is TGTGCCAGCAGCGTATCATCCGGGGTCGGGGGCTACACCTTC. Translation gives CASSVSSGVGGYTF.

This chain links TRBV7-8 with TRBJ2-3; D ambiguous. Trimming pared 1 base from V and 1 base from J, leaving 6 bases between. This CDR3 has 14 residues. The germline V gene encodes CDR1 SGHVS and CDR2 FQNEAQ. The CDR3 sequence: CASSLEPGTDTQYF. CDR3 DNA: TGTGCCAGCAGCTTAGAGCCTGGCACAGATACGCAGTATTTT.

CDR3 DNA sequence: TGTGCCAATCTACAGGGGGCTGGAAACACCATATATTTT. Its translation: CANLQGAGNTIYF. The gene calls are TRBV5-8 and TRBJ1-3; TRBD1 matches 8 bases. The length of the CDR3 is 13 residues. Germline assignment: CDR1 SGHTS and CDR2 YDEGEE. V shed 9 bases, J shed 2 bases, and the junction held 4 bases outside the gene matches.

J is TRBJ1-1 and V is TRBV7-2, with a possible D match to TRBD1 (6 bases). The CDR3 consists of 16 residues. CDR1 is SGHTA, CDR2 FQGNSA, per germline. V was clipped by 5 bases and J by 3 bases, with 19 bases between them. Written as DNA, the CDR3 is TGTGCCAGCAGCCCAGGGTGGGGGCGGATGGACACTGAAGCTTTCTTT. Amino acids: CASSPGWGRMDTEAFF.

The chain couples TRBV28 to TRBJ2-7, with D possibly matching TRBD2 (5 bases). The CDR3 totals 11 residues. CDR1 is MDHEN, CDR2 SYDVKM, per germline. Trimming left V 2 bases short and J 7 bases short, with 6 bases between. DNA of the CDR3: TGTGCCAGCAGTTTAAGAGGGGAGCAGTACTTC. Protein product: CASSLRGEQYF.